The present T cell receptor beta chain was sequenced within a study of early T cells in non-severe SARS-CoV-2 infection. Trimming took 5 bases from V and 6 from J; bases not matched to a gene: 8. Germline V gene lookup returns CDR1 MNHEY and CDR2 SVGAGI. The length of the CDR3 is 15 residues. Researchers tagged individual cDNA molecules with unique molecular identifiers. TCRdb ran MiXCR on the 5' RACE reads and lists one entry per CDR3 protein. The table lists about 89,000 distinct CDR3 sequences, approximately 17% of them singletons, with 4.5% to 6.5% in the top ten. This clonotype was counted ten times or more.

This sequence was found in an adult who was a healthcare worker with PCR-confirmed SARS-CoV-2 infection or an uninfected control (not recorded which). The genes are TRBV6-5 and TRBJ2-1; 9 bases are a match to TRBD1. Sequenced material: whole blood, taken at baseline. The CDR3 loop reads CASSDPGQGTNEQFF. The CDR3 coding sequence is TGTGCCAGCAGTGACCCGGGACAGGGAACCAATGAGCAGTTCTTC.